Listed here is a single T cell receptor (beta chain). The target antigen is unknown. The CDR3 extends over 16 amino acids. Trimming at V came to 4 bases and at J to 4 bases, leaving 9 bases not matched to a gene. Looked up from germline, CDR1 is SGHRS and CDR2 is YFSETQ. TCRB transcripts that were expressed got sequenced, as all of the isolated RNA had been reverse transcribed. Profiling relied on immunoSEQ multiplex PCR, and the TCRdb table lists in-frame clones only, not all of them. The data show under 300,000 clones, about a tenth seen once. These data are taken from a study of beta chain features in type 1 diabetes. Study-wide background: Regarding age, gender and cell yields, patients proved similar to healthy donors. Study conclusions and caveats: People with Type 1 diabetes carried modestly yet significantly shorter TCRB CDR3s in all four CD4+ subsets.

Input material: naive CD4+ T cells from blood. This sequence was found in a man aged 30 to 45 with type 1 diabetes. The gene calls are TRBV5-1 and TRBJ1-2; 11 nucleotides agree with TRBD1. This CDR3 is CASSLPPGTGGYGYTF. CDR3 in DNA: TGCGCCAGCAGCCTCCCCCCCGGGACAGGGGGCTATGGCTACACCTTC.